Listed below are T cell receptor beta chains from one sample, sequenced in a study of shared clonotypes between healthy human individuals. The assay was immunoSEQ multiplex PCR, and TCRdb's table has in-frame clones only and misses some. The sample holds approximately 2,000,000 clones, about 90% seen once. Material: naive CD4+ T cells from PBMCs. These receptors were taken from a young man in good health. Some clones in this sample may be carry-over from other donors' samples. Both conserved end residues are part of each CDR3. A D gene is named only where the DNA matches it firmly. Only some rows state a clone size, as once, few, many or a class for expanded clones.

TRBJ2-7 TRBD2 TRBV5-5 NA TGTGCCAGCAGCGGGAGGGCTAGTGGCAGCGAGCAGTACTTC CASSGRASGSEQYF
TRBJ1-6 NA TRBV7-2 NA TGTGCCAGCAGCTTAGATTCAGGGAGTTCACCCCTCCACTTT CASSLDSGSSPLHF
TRBJ1-3 NA TRBV30 NA TGTGCCTGGACCCAGGGTTCTGGGTCTGGAAACACCATATATTTT CAWTQGSGSGNTIYF
TRBJ2-6 NA TRBV2 NA TGTGCCAGCAGTGAACGGGGGAAAGTTGGGGCCAACGTCCTGACTTTC CASSERGKVGANVLTF
TRBJ2-3 TRBD2 TRBV28 once TGTGCCAGCAGCGAGCTAGCGGGAGTCCCCCGGGTCGATACGCAGTATTTT CASSELAGVPRVDTQYF
TRBJ2-3 NA TRBV5-1 NA TGCGCCAGCAGCTTGGTGGGGGGACCTAGGGGCACAGATACGCAGTATTTT CASSLVGGPRGTDTQYF
TRBJ2-7 NA TRBV9 NA TGTGCCAGCAGACCGAGCGGTTCCTACGAGCAGTACTTC CASRPSGSYEQYF
TRBJ2-7 TRBD2 TRBV5-3 NA TGTGCCAGAAGCTTCAGTAGCGGGAAGGGGTCCTACGAGCAGTACTTC CARSFSSGKGSYEQYF
TRBJ2-3 TRBD1 TRBV5-4 NA TGTGCCAGCAGCTTCCGGACAGGGGAAGGGGATACGCAGTATTTT CASSFRTGEGDTQYF
TRBJ2-3 NA TRBV7-9 NA TGTGCCAGCAGAGGATGGGACACCCCTAGCACAGATACGCAGTATTTT CASRGWDTPSTDTQYF
TRBJ2-7 NA TRBV29-1 NA TGCAGCGTTACCCGGGACCTTCGCGACGAGCAGTACTTC CSVTRDLRDEQYF
TRBJ2-7 NA TRBV28 NA TGTGCCAGCAGTCCCCCCGGACAGACGATTAACTACGAGCAGTACTTC CASSPPGQTINYEQYF
TRBJ2-5 NA TRBV5-1 NA TGCGCCAGCAGCTCCAAGGGGCAAGAGACCCAGTACTTC CASSSKGQETQYF
TRBJ2-5 NA TRBV27 NA TGTGCCAGCAGTTTATTCCCTCTGTACCAAGAGACCCAGTACTTC CASSLFPLYQETQYF
TRBJ2-3 NA TRBV21-1 NA NA CASSKVGQGACDTQYF
TRBJ2-7 NA TRBV5-4 NA TGTGCCAGCAGCTTGGGGGGGACAAGCGGCGAGCAGTACTTC CASSLGGTSGEQYF
TRBJ2-7 NA TRBV7-3 once TGTGCCAGCAGCTTAAACTCGGGAGCCTACGAGCAGTACTTC CASSLNSGAYEQYF
TRBJ2-3 TRBD1 TRBV4-1 NA TGCGCCAGCAGCCCGGGACAGTCAGATACGCAGTATTTT CASSPGQSDTQYF
TRBJ2-1 TRBD2 TRBV18 NA TGTGCCAGCTCACCACCGGCCAGCGGGATGTACAATGAGCAGTTCTTC CASSPPASGMYNEQFF
TRBJ2-7 TRBD1 TRBV19 NA TGTGCCAGTATGCAATTTCCGGGACAGTCCTACGAGCAGTACTTC CASMQFPGQSYEQYF
TRBJ1-5 TRBD1 TRBV28 few TGTGCCAGCAGTTCCGGGACAGGGTATCAGCCCCAGCATTTT CASSSGTGYQPQHF
TRBJ1-5 NA TRBV9 NA TGTGCCAGCAGCCCTGAGGGGGGCCAGCCCCAGCATTTT CASSPEGGQPQHF
TRBJ2-5 NA TRBV7-8 NA TGTGCCAGCAGCAAAAGGACTCCCAAAGCGGAGACCCAGTACTTC CASSKRTPKAETQYF
TRBJ2-1 NA TRBV27 NA TGTGCCAGCCTTTCTATCGGGGCGCATAAGAACAATGAGCAGTTCTTC CASLSIGAHKNNEQFF
TRBJ2-7 NA TRBV6-1 NA TGTGCCAGCATCTTTTCGGGAGTAGGCTACGAGCAGTACTTC CASIFSGVGYEQYF
TRBJ2-7 NA TRBV20-1 NA TGCAGTGCTAGCTCGAACGAGCAGTACTTC CSASSNEQYF
TRBJ2-2 NA TRBV4-3 NA TGCGCCAGCAGCCAAGATGACAGGTTCGCGAACACCGGGGAGCTGTTTTTT CASSQDDRFANTGELFF
TRBJ1-3 NA TRBV5-1 NA TGCGCCAGCAGCCCCGGGCTCGCCTCTGGAAACACCATATATTTT CASSPGLASGNTIYF
TRBJ1-4 TRBD1 TRBV28 NA TGTGCCAGCACCCCACAGGGGACAACTAATGAAAAACTGTTTTTT CASTPQGTTNEKLFF
TRBJ1-2 TRBD1 TRBV28 NA TGTGCCAGCAGCTATAACAGGGGAGGCTATGGCTACACCTTC CASSYNRGGYGYTF
TRBJ1-2 NA TRBV5-6 NA TGTGCCAGCAGCTCGCTCACAGGTCCCACCGACTATGGCTACACCTTC CASSSLTGPTDYGYTF